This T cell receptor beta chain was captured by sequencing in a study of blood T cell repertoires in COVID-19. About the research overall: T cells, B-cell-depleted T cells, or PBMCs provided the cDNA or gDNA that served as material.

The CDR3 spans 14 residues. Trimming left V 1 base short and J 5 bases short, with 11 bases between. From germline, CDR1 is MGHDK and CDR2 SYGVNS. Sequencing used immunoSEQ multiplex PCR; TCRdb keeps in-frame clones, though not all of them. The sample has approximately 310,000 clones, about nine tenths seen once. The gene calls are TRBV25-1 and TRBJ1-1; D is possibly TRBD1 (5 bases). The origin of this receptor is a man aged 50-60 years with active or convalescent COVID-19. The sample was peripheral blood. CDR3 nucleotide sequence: TGTGCCAGCAGTGAATCGGGGGGACGGACTGAAGCTTTCTTT. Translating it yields CASSESGGRTEAFF.